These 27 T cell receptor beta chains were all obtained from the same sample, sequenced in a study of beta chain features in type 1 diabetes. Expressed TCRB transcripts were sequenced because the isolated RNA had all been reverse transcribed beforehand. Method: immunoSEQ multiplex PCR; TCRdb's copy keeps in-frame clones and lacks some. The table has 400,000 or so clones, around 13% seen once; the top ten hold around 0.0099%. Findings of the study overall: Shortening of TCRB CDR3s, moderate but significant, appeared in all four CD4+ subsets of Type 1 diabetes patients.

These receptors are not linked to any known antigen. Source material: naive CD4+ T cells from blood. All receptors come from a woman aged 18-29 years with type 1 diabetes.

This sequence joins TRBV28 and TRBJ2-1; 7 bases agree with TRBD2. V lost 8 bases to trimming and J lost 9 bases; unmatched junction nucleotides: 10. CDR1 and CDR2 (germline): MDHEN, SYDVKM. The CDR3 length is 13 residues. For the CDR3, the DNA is TGTGCCAGCTGGCGGGAGTTACCCGGTGAGCAGTTCTTC. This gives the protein CASWRELPGEQFF.

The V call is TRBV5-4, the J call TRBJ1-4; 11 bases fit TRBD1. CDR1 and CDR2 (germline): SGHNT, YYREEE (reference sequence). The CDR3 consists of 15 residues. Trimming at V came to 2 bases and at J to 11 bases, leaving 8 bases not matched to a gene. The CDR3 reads CASSFPGQGGEKLFF. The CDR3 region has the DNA TGTGCCAGCAGCTTTCCGGGACAGGGGGGGGAGAAACTGTTTTTT. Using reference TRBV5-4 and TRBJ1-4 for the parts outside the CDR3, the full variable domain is ETGVTQSPTHLIKTRGQQVTLRCSSQSGHNTVSWYQQALGQGPQFIFQYYREEENGRGNFPPRFSGLQFPNYSSELNVNALELDDSALYLCASSFPGQGGEKLFFGSGTQLSVL.

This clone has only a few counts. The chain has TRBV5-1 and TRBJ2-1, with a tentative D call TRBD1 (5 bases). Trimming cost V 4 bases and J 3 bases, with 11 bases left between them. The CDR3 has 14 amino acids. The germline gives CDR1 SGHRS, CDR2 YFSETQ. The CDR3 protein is CASSVKGIYNEQFF. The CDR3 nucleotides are TGCGCCAGCAGCGTGAAGGGGATCTACAATGAGCAGTTCTTC.

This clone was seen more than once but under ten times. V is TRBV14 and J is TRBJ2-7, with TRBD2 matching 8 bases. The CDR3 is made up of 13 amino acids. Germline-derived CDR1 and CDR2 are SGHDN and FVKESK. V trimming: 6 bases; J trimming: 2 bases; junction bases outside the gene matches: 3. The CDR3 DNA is TGTGCCAGCAGGGTAGCGGGAACCTACGAGCAGTACTTC. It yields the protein CASRVAGTYEQYF.

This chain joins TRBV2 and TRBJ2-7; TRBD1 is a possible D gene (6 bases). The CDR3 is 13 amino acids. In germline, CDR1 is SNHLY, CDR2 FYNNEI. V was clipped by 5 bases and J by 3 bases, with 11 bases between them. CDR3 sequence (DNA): TGTGCCAGCAGTACGGACAGAGACTACGAGCAGTACTTC. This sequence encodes CASSTDRDYEQYF.

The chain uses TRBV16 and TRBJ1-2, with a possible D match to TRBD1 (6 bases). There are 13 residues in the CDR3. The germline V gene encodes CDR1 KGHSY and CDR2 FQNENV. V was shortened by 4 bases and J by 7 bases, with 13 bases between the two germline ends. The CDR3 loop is CASSRAGVAGYTF. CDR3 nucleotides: TGTGCCAGCAGCCGGGCAGGGGTCGCTGGCTACACCTTC.

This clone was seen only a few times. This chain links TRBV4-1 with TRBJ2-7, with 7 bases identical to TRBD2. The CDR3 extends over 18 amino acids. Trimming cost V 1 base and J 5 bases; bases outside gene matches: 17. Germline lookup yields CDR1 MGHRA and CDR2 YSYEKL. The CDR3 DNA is TGCGCCAGCAGCCAAGGTATGTCAGGCTGGCGGGAGCCCCACGAGCAGTACTTC. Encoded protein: CASSQGMSGWREPHEQYF.

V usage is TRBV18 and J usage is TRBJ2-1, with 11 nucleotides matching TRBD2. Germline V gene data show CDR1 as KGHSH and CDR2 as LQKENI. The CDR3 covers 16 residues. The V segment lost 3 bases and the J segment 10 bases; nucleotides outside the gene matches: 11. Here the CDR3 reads CASSPLERLAGREQFF. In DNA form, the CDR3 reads TGTGCCAGCTCACCCCTGGAGCGACTAGCGGGGCGAGAGCAGTTCTTC.

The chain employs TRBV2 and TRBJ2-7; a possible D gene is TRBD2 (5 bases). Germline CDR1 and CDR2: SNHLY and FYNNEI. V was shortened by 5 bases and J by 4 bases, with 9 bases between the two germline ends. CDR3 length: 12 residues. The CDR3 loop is CASSRRGYEQYF. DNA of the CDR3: TGTGCCAGCAGTAGACGGGGATACGAGCAGTACTTC.

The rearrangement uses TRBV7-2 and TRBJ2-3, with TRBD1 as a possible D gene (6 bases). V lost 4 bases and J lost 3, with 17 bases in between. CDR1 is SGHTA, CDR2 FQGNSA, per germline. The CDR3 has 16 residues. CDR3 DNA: TGTGCCAGCAGCTCCAAAAGACAGGTTCGGACAGATACGCAGTATTTT. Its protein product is CASSSKRQVRTDTQYF.

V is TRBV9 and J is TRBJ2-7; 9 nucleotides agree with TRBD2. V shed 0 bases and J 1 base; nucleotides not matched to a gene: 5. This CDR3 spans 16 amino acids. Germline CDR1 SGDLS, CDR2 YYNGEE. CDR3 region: CASSVGAAGGSYEQYF. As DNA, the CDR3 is TGTGCCAGCAGCGTAGGAGCAGCGGGAGGTTCCTACGAGCAGTACTTC.

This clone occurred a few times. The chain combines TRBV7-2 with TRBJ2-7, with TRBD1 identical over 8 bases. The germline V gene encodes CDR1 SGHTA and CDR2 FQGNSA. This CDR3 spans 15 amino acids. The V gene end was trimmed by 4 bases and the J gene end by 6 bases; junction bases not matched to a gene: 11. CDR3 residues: CASSWMGQVSGEQYF. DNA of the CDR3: TGTGCCAGCAGCTGGATGGGACAGGTCTCAGGCGAGCAGTACTTC.

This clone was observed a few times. The CDR3 region has the DNA TGTGCCAGCAGCGCGCGGGCTAGCGGGAGTTTCTTCTTC. Protein sequence: CASSARASGSFFF. The J gene is TRBJ2-1, the V gene TRBV7-8; TRBD2 matches 10 bases. The CDR3 totals 13 residues. Trimming at V came to 5 bases and at J to 16 bases, leaving 11 bases not matched to a gene. CDR1 and CDR2 (germline): SGHVS, FQNEAQ.

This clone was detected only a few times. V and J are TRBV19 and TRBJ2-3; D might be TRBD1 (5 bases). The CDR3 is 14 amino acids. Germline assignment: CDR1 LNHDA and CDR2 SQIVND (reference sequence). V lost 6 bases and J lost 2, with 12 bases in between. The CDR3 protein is CASRQGTFTDTQYF. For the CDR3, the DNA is TGTGCCAGTAGGCAGGGAACCTTCACAGATACGCAGTATTTT.

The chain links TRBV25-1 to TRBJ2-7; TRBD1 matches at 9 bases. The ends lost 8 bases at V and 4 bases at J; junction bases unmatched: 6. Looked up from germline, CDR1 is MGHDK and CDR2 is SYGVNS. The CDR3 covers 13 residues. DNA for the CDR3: TGTGCCAGCGGGGGGACAGGGTGGTACGAGCAGTACTTC. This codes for CASGGTGWYEQYF.

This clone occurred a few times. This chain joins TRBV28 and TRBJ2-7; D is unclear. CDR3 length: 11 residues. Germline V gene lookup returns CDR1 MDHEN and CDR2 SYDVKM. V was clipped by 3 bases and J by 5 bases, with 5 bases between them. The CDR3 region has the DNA TGTGCCAGCAGTTTTCTAAACGAGCAGTACTTC. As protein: CASSFLNEQYF. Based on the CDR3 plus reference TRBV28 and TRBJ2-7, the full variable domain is DVKVTQSSRYLVKRTGEKVFLECVQDMDHENMFWYRQDPGLGLRLIYFSYDVKMKEKGDIPEGYSVSREKKERFSLILESASTNQTSMYLCASSFLNEQYFGPGTRLTVT.

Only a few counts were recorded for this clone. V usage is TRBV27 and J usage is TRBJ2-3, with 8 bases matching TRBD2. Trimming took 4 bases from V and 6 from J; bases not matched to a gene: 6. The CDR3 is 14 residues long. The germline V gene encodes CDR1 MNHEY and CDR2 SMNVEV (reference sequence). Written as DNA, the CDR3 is TGTGCCAGCAGTTCGGGGACTAGGGTGGATACGCAGTATTTT. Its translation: CASSSGTRVDTQYF.

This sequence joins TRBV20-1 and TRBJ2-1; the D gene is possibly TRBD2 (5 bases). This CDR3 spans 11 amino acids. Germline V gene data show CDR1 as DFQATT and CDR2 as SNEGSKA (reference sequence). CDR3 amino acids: CSGVGGNEQFF. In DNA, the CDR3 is TGCAGCGGGGTCGGAGGCAATGAGCAGTTCTTC.

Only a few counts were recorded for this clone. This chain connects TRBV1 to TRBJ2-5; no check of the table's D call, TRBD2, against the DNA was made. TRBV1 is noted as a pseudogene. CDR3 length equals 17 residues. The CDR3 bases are TGCACCAGCAGCCCTGACCCGGCTCGGACTAGCGGGCAGACCCAGTACTTC. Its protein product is CTSSPDPARTSGQTQYF.

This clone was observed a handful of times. Here the CDR3 reads CSVDSARGDYEQYF. DNA of the CDR3: TGCAGCGTTGATTCGGCCAGGGGGGACTACGAGCAGTACTTC. The chain combines TRBV29-1 with TRBJ2-7, with TRBD1 as a possible D gene (7 bases). The germline CDR1 and CDR2 sequences are SQVTM and ANQGSEA. CDR3 length: 14 amino acids. Trimming cost V 3 bases and J 3 bases, with 15 bases left between them.

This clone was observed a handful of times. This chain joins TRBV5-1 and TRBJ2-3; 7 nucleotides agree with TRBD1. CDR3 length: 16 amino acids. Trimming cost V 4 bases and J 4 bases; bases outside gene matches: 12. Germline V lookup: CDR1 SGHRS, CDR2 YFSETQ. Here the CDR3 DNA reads TGCGCCAGCAGCCCCCTCCGACAGGGTGTAGCAGATACGCAGTATTTT. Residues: CASSPLRQGVADTQYF.

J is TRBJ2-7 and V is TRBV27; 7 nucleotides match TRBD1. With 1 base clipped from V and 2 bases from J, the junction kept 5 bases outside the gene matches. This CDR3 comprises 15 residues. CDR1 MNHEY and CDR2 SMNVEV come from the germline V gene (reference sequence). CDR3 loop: CASSLYGTGAYEQYF. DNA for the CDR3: TGTGCCAGCAGTTTATATGGAACAGGGGCCTACGAGCAGTACTTC.

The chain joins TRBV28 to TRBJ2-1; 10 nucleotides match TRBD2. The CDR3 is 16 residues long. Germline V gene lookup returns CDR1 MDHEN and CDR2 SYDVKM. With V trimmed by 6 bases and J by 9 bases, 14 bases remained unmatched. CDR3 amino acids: CASSGEPGLASGEQFF. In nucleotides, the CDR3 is TGTGCCAGCAGCGGGGAACCGGGACTAGCGTCCGGTGAGCAGTTCTTC.

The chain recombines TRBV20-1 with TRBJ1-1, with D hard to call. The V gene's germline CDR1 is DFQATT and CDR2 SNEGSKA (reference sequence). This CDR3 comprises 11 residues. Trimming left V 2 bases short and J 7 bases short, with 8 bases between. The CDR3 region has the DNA TGCAGTGCTAGAAGGCAGGATGAAGCTTTCTTT. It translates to CSARRQDEAFF.

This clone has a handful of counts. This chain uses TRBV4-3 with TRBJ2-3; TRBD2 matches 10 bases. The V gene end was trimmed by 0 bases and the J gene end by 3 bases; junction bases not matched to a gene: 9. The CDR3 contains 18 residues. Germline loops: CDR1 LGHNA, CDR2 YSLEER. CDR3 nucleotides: TGCGCCAGCAGCCAAGAGAAGGAAGCGGGAGGGGGTACAGATACGCAGTATTTT. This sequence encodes CASSQEKEAGGGTDTQYF.

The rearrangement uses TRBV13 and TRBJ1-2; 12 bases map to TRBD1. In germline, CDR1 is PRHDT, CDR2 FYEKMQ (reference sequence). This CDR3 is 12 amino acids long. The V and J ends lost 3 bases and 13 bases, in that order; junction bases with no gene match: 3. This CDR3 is CASSLGQGAPTF. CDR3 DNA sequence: TGTGCCAGCAGCTTGGGACAGGGGGCGCCCACCTTC.

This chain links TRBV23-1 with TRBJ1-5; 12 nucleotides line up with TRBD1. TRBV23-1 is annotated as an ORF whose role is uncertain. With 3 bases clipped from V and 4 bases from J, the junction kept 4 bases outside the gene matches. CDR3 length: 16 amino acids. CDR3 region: CASSQQGQGANQPQHF. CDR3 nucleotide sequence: TGCGCCAGCAGTCAGCAGGGACAGGGGGCGAATCAGCCCCAGCATTTT.